These 14 T cell receptor beta chains share one sample of origin, sequenced in a study of blood T cells in healthy people across ages. A second PCR of roughly 7 to 11 cycles used a sample-barcoded 5' primer and a J-beta primer mix. TCRdb passed the 5' RACE reads through MiXCR, listing each CDR3 protein once. This table has 1.5 million to 2 million distinct CDR3 sequences, around half appearing once. Sequenced input: blood. Every receptor here comes from a middle-aged woman in good health.

This clonotype came up once. The chain has TRBV15 and TRBJ1-2; 9 bases fit TRBD1. This CDR3 contains 16 residues. CDR1 and CDR2 (germline): LNHNV, YYDKDF (reference sequence). V dropped 0 bases and J dropped 7; count of bases not matched to a gene: 9. The CDR3 reads CATSRDKGQGTSGYTF. The CDR3 nucleotides are TGTGCCACCAGCAGAGATAAAGGACAGGGGACAAGTGGCTACACCTTC.

This CDR3 is CATSRDPFRTDSNQPQHF. The CDR3 DNA reads TGTGCCACCAGCAGAGATCCATTTAGGACGGATAGCAATCAGCCCCAGCATTTT. The rearrangement uses TRBV15 and TRBJ1-5; D uncertain. This CDR3 contains 18 residues. V gave up 0 bases and J gave up 0 bases, with 15 bases separating them. The germline V gene encodes CDR1 LNHNV and CDR2 YYDKDF (reference sequence).

This sequence joins TRBV6-2 or TRBV6-3 and TRBJ2-2; D call uncertain. With 3 bases removed from V and 1 base from J, the gap between germline ends came to 18 bases. The CDR3 length is 18 residues. CDR1 is MNHEY, CDR2 SVGEGT, per germline. The CDR3 protein is CASSYSPRTVLNTGELFF. In DNA, the CDR3 is TGTGCCAGCAGTTATTCCCCCAGGACCGTTTTGAACACCGGGGAGCTGTTTTTT.

This chain joins TRBV5-6 and TRBJ2-7, with D maybe TRBD1 (6 bases). CDR1 SGHDT and CDR2 YYEEEE come from the germline V gene. V was trimmed by 1 base and J by 3 bases, leaving 14 bases between them. This CDR3 has 15 amino acids. The chain's CDR3 is CASSLPLGRGYEQYF. The CDR3 bases are TGTGCCAGCAGCTTGCCCCTCGGCAGGGGCTACGAGCAGTACTTC. The whole variable domain, remainder taken from reference TRBV5-6 and TRBJ2-7, is DAGVTQSPTHLIKTRGQQVTLRCSPKSGHDTVSWYQQALGQGPQFIFQYYEEEERQRGNFPDRFSGHQFPNYSSELNVNALLLGDSALYLCASSLPLGRGYEQYFGPGTRLTVT.

This clonotype was counted many times. The CDR3, as DNA: TGCAGTGCTAGAGAGCAGGGAGTAGCCAAAAACATTCAGTACTTC. This sequence encodes CSAREQGVAKNIQYF. The chain has TRBV20-1 and TRBJ2-4; D is tentatively TRBD1 or TRBD2 (5 bases each). The CDR3 contains 15 residues. Germline assignment: CDR1 DFQATT and CDR2 SNEGSKA (reference sequence). V was cut by 0 bases and J by 0 bases, with 9 bases left in between.

The rearrangement joins TRBV6-5 to TRBJ1-1, with D unresolved. Germline V gene lookup returns CDR1 MNHEY and CDR2 SVGAGI. The CDR3 runs to 13 residues. With 0 bases removed from V and 4 bases from J, the gap between germline ends came to 6 bases. The CDR3: CASSYSETTEAFF. The CDR3 DNA reads as TGTGCCAGCAGTTACTCAGAAACCACTGAAGCTTTCTTT.

The chain is built from TRBV28 and TRBJ2-5; D is undetermined. The V end lost 6 bases, the J end lost 11 bases, and 19 bases lay between the germline ends. Germline V gene sequence: CDR1 MDHEN, CDR2 SYDVKM. The CDR3 loop spans 13 amino acids. CDR3: CASSHTPLDEQYF. The CDR3, as DNA: TGTGCCAGCAGCCACACACCCCTGGATGAGCAGTACTTC.

In this sample, this clonotype turned up many times. The CDR3 bases are TGCAGCGTAGCCGGGACAGGGGACTACGAGCAGTACTTC. This translates into CSVAGTGDYEQYF. V usage is TRBV29-1 and J usage is TRBJ2-7; TRBD1 matches 10 bases. Germline loops: CDR1 SQVTM, CDR2 ANQGSEA. V shed 6 bases, J shed 3 bases, and the junction held 5 bases outside the gene matches. The CDR3 is made up of 13 amino acids.

CDR3 in amino acids: CATSRDLRGGGKADTQYF. The CDR3 region has the DNA TGTGCCACCAGCAGAGATCTCCGTGGTGGAGGGAAAGCAGATACGCAGTATTTT. The V and J genes are TRBV15 and TRBJ2-3; TRBD2 might be the D (6 bases). CDR3 length: 18 residues. Germline assignment: CDR1 LNHNV and CDR2 YYDKDF (reference sequence). The V and J ends lost 0 bases and 4 bases respectively, with 20 bases between them.

The chain uses TRBV3-1 and TRBJ2-6; TRBD1 is a possible D gene (5 bases). V was shortened by 0 bases and J by 3 bases, with 15 bases between the two germline ends. The CDR3 contains 18 residues. CDR1 is LGHDT, CDR2 YNNKEL, per germline (reference sequence). CDR3 in DNA: TGTGCCAGCAGCCAAGATAAAACAGGCCATGATGGGGCCAACGTCCTGACTTTC. The encoded protein is CASSQDKTGHDGANVLTF.

In its sample, this clonotype was seen a few times. This chain links TRBV20-1 with TRBJ2-5; 9 positions agree with TRBD2. The CDR3 loop spans 15 amino acids. In germline, CDR1 is DFQATT, CDR2 SNEGSKA (reference sequence). After removal of 5 bases from V and 2 bases from J, the junction contained 9 bases not matched to a gene. CDR3: CSAGAGGSSQETQYF. CDR3 nucleotide sequence: TGCAGTGCTGGGGCGGGGGGGAGTTCACAAGAGACCCAGTACTTC.

The chain carries TRBV6-1 and TRBJ2-3; 7 positions agree with TRBD1. CDR1 and CDR2 from the germline V gene are MNHNS and SASEGT. V shed 2 bases, J shed 6 bases, and the junction held 8 bases outside the gene matches. CDR3 length equals 15 residues. The CDR3 nucleotides read TGTGCCAGCAGTGAACCGGGACAGTTGAGGGATACGCAGTATTTT. Its translation: CASSEPGQLRDTQYF.

The gene calls are TRBV18 and TRBJ1-1, with D possibly TRBD1 on 6 matching bases. The V gene lost 7 bases and the J gene lost 1 base, with 19 bases spanning the gap. This CDR3 is built from 16 residues. Germline CDR1 is KGHSH and CDR2 is LQKENI. The CDR3: CASFNIPGQTNTEAFF. CDR3 coding DNA: TGTGCCAGCTTCAATATCCCGGGACAAACGAACACTGAAGCTTTCTTT.

The chain employs TRBV12-3 or TRBV12-4 and TRBJ1-5, with D unclear. The germline V and J ends were trimmed by 3 bases and 4 bases, with 10 bases remaining between them. The CDR3 extends over 14 amino acids. The CDR3: CASSFGSRNQPQHF. CDR3 nucleotide sequence: TGTGCCAGCAGTTTCGGTTCGAGAAATCAGCCCCAGCATTTT.